This entry lists 10 T cell receptor beta chains sequenced from one sample in a study of shared clonotypes between healthy human individuals. TCRdb's copy holds only in-frame clones and misses some; the assay was immunoSEQ multiplex PCR. The sample contains about 490,000 clones, roughly 80% of which appear only once. Input material: PBMCs. Every receptor here comes from a woman in her thirties or forties in good health. Some clones in this sample may be carry-over from other donors' samples.

In its sample, this clone was seen a few times. The chain carries TRBV12-1 and TRBJ2-6; the DNA was not compared with TRBD2, the D call given in the table. TRBV12-1 constitutes a pseudogene. The CDR3 loop spans 14 amino acids. CDR3 loop: CASSLEGGANVLTF. Written as DNA, the CDR3 is TGTGCCAGCAGCTTGGAGGGGGGGGCCAACGTCCTGACTTTC.

As regards this clone: A far larger clone is a single base away, which makes a read error likely. DNA of the CDR3: TGTGCCAGCAGCCCAGGAGGGACAAGGGCGGTGAACACTGAAGCTTTCTTT. Its protein product is CASSPGGTRAVNTEAFF. The V and J genes are TRBV11-3 and TRBJ1-1; perhaps TRBD1 as D (6 bases). The CDR3 is 17 residues long. Trimming stripped 5 bases from V and 0 bases from J, with 19 bases between. Germline V gene data show CDR1 as SGHNT and CDR2 as YENEEA.

CDR3 sequence (DNA): TGTGCCATCAGTGTCCTAGCGGGAGGGCAGCAGTACTTC. Protein sequence: CAISVLAGGQQYF. The J gene is TRBJ2-7, the V gene TRBV10-3; 12 nucleotides line up with TRBD2. Germline CDR1 and CDR2: ENHRY and SYGVKD. This CDR3 comprises 13 residues. V trimming: 4 bases; J trimming: 8 bases; junction bases outside the gene matches: 3.

This clone was recorded a few times. This chain connects TRBV19 to TRBJ1-2; 9 positions match TRBD1. The CDR3 consists of 14 residues. Per the germline V gene, CDR1 is LNHDA and CDR2 is SQIVND (reference sequence). J gave up 4 bases and V 1 base, and 1 base lay outside the gene matches. The CDR3 is CASSIGTGVYGYTF. CDR3 in DNA: TGTGCCAGTAGTATAGGGACAGGGGTCTATGGCTACACCTTC.

This clone has only one observation. The V gene is TRBV9, the J gene TRBJ2-4; 13 nucleotides match TRBD2. V shed 5 bases, J shed 9 bases, and the junction held 14 bases outside the gene matches. Germline CDR1 is SGDLS and CDR2 is YYNGEE. CDR3 length: 17 amino acids. CDR3 loop: CASSTTRTSGSGGIQYF. The CDR3 DNA follows: TGTGCCAGCAGTACTACACGGACTAGCGGGAGCGGAGGCATTCAGTACTTC.

The chain recombines TRBV7-2 with TRBJ2-2; D possibly corresponds to TRBD2 (5 bases). The germline gives CDR1 SGHTA, CDR2 FQGNSA. This CDR3 is built from 15 residues. V was trimmed by 5 bases and J by 6 bases, leaving 16 bases between them. The CDR3 DNA reads as TGTGCCAGCAGCACCTATACTAGAATCGCCGGGGAGCTGTTTTTT. Its protein product is CASSTYTRIAGELFF.

The genes are TRBV2 and TRBJ1-2; no firm D call. Germline V gene sequence: CDR1 SNHLY, CDR2 FYNNEI. The CDR3 is 13 residues long. V was cut by 3 bases and J by 7 bases, with 12 bases left in between. CDR3 loop: CASSDKGFSGYTF. CDR3 coding DNA: TGTGCCAGCAGTGATAAGGGTTTCTCTGGCTACACCTTC. The whole variable domain, filled in from reference TRBV2 and TRBJ1-2, reads EPEVTQTPSHQVTQMGQEVILRCVPISNHLYFYWYRQILGQKVEFLVSFYNNEISEKSEIFDDQFSVERPDGSNFTLKIRSTKLEDSAMYFCASSDKGFSGYTFGSGTRLTVV.

The chain links TRBV30 to TRBJ1-4; TRBD1 might be the D (6 bases). Germline-derived CDR1 and CDR2 are GTSNPN and SVGIG (reference sequence). The CDR3 spans 19 residues. Trimming took off 1 base at V and 0 bases at J, with 21 bases between the two ends. The CDR3 nucleotides are TGTGCCTGGAGTGCGAACAAGCCTGCCCCAGGGGCAACTAATGAAAAACTGTTTTTT. It is translated as CAWSANKPAPGATNEKLFF.

The chain couples TRBV29-1 to TRBJ1-1; D ambiguous. Between the trimmed V and J ends, which lost 6 bases and 5 bases, there was a span of 10 bases. Germline-derived CDR1 and CDR2 are SQVTM and ANQGSEA. This CDR3 comprises 11 residues. CDR3 DNA: TGCAGCGTAATCGGGTTAACTGAAGCTTTCTTT. This gives the protein CSVIGLTEAFF.

This clone was seen a handful of times. The chain carries TRBV30 and TRBJ2-7, with D possibly matching TRBD1 (6 bases). Germline V gene sequence: CDR1 GTSNPN, CDR2 SVGIG (reference sequence). The ends were cut back, 1 base at V and 4 bases at J, with 8 bases in the middle. CDR3 length: 12 amino acids. CDR3 nucleotides: TGTGCCTGGAGTGCACAGGGTTACGAGCAGTACTTC. Translating gives CAWSAQGYEQYF.